A selection of T cell receptor beta chains follows, all from one sample in a study of T-cell reconstitution after alpha-beta-depleted transplantation in children. TCRdb reanalysed the PCR reads using MiXCR and keeps one entry per CDR3 protein. The sample contains 300,000 or so distinct CDR3 sequences, 23% of which appear only once. Sequenced material: PBMCs, mostly from graft donor cells, taken 180 days after TCRalphabeta/CD19-depleted stem cell transplant. These receptor sequences come from a male patient younger than 18 who had a stem cell transplant for acute lymphoblastic leukemia, so the T cells may come from the graft donor. CDR3s include the opening cysteine and the closing phenylalanine or tryptophan. A D gene is named only where the DNA matches it firmly. Clone size is stated in some rows and not others, as once, few, many or a class when expanded.

CDR3 length	V gene	J gene	clone size	D gene	CDR3 DNA	CDR3 protein
15	TRBV7-3	TRBJ2-7	NA	NA	TGTGCCAGCAGCCCCCCTTCAGGGGGGCGGGACGAGCAGTACTTC	CASSPPSGGRDEQYF
16	TRBV7-9	TRBJ2-3	NA	TRBD2	TGTGCCAGCAGCTTAAGCTCTCGGGGGGGGACAGATACGCAGTATTTT	CASSLSSRGGTDTQYF
14	TRBV27	TRBJ2-3	NA	NA	TGTGCCAGCAGTTTACAAGGATACACAGATACGCAGTATTTT	CASSLQGYTDTQYF
13	TRBV12-3/TRBV12-4	TRBJ2-7	NA	NA	TGTGCCAGCAGTTTAAACAGGGAGGGGGAGCAGTACTTC	CASSLNREGEQYF
14	TRBV20-1	TRBJ2-1	few	TRBD2	TGCAGTGCTAAGAGGACTAGCGGGAGAAATGAGCAGTTCTTC	CSAKRTSGRNEQFF
17	TRBV11-2	TRBJ2-3	few	NA	TGTGCCAGCAGCCCCGGCGCCAGACCGAGGACCACAGATACGCAGTATTTT	CASSPGARPRTTDTQYF
14	TRBV5-1	TRBJ1-1	few	TRBD1	TGCGCCAGCAGCCCGGGGACAGGGGACACTGAAGCTTTCTTT	CASSPGTGDTEAFF
15	TRBV9	TRBJ2-5	few	NA	TGTGCCAGCAGCGTAGGGGGCGGCCTGGGAGAGACCCAGTACTTC	CASSVGGGLGETQYF
17	TRBV5-1	TRBJ2-3	few	TRBD1	TGCGCCAGCAGCCTTCCGGGACAGGGGGCGCACACAGATACGCAGTATTTT	CASSLPGQGAHTDTQYF
15	TRBV27	TRBJ2-4	NA	TRBD2	TGTGCCAGCCAGGGGCTAGCGGGGTTCAGAAACATTCAGTACTTC	CASQGLAGFRNIQYF
15	TRBV7-9	TRBJ1-2	NA	NA	TGTGCCAGCAGCTTAGAGGGGCAGGGAGGCTATGGCTACACCTTC	CASSLEGQGGYGYTF
13	TRBV2	TRBJ2-7	few	NA	TGTGCCAGCAGTGAAGTTGGGCGATACGAGCAGTACTTC	CASSEVGRYEQYF
16	TRBV7-2	TRBJ2-1	NA	TRBD2	TGTGCCAGCAGCTCTCGACTAGCGGGTAGGGTCTATGAGCAGTTCTTC	CASSSRLAGRVYEQFF
12	TRBV10-3	TRBJ2-1	many	TRBD2	TGTGCCATCACCCTAGCGGGAGGTGAGCAGTTCTTC	CAITLAGGEQFF
17	TRBV7-8	TRBJ2-7	NA	TRBD2	TGTGCCAGCAGCTTAGATAGACTAGCGGGAGGCTCCCACGAGCAGTACTTC	CASSLDRLAGGSHEQYF
15	TRBV25-1	TRBJ2-5	NA	NA	TGTGCCAGCAGTGAAATCAGGCTCTCCCAAGAGACCCAGTACTTC	CASSEIRLSQETQYF
15	TRBV7-7	TRBJ2-3	many	TRBD2	TGTGCCAGCAGCACTAGCGGAGATAGCACAGATACGCAGTATTTT	CASSTSGDSTDTQYF
17	TRBV7-3	TRBJ2-1	NA	TRBD1	TGTGCCAGCAGCTTATCAGCCCTACAGGGGCCCTACAATGAGCAGTTCTTC	CASSLSALQGPYNEQFF
14	TRBV12-3/TRBV12-4	TRBJ2-1	few	NA	TGTGCCAGCAGTTCGGCCGGGACCTTGGATGAGCAGTTCTTC	CASSSAGTLDEQFF
16	TRBV19	TRBJ1-1	few	NA	TGTGCCAGTAGTATTTATTTGCCCGGACGGAACACTGAAGCTTTCTTT	CASSIYLPGRNTEAFF